Here is one TCR beta chain with its context. Its antigen is as yet unknown. The sample is drawn from a study of T cell responses to AZD1222 COVID-19 vaccine. Study-level points and caveats: The number of AZD1222 recipients seropositive at baseline was only six. The donor group comprised mostly white British people and more females; the analysis possibly underestimated clonal diversity. Two AZD1222 administrations were followed by greater Spike-specific TCR breadth and depth. Among spike-specific TCRs, nearly half reportedly target unmutated variant regions.

CDR1 MDHEN and CDR2 SYDVKM come from the germline V gene. V was shortened by 2 bases and J by 6 bases, with 10 bases between the two germline ends. CDR3 length: 13 residues. Produced via immunoSEQ multiplex PCR; TCRdb's table is partial and in-frame only. In the table there are approximately 67,000 clones, about 88% of which are singletons. This clonotype was sampled from an adult who received the AZD1222 COVID-19 vaccine. Material: peripheral blood, obtained 28 days after the second AZD1222 dose. The rearrangement uses TRBV28 and TRBJ1-1; D not certain. CDR3 coding DNA: TGTGCCAGCAGTTTAAGAGGGAAGGCTGAAGCTTTCTTT. Encoded protein: CASSLRGKAEAFF. Together with reference TRBV28 and TRBJ1-1, the CDR3 gives the full variable domain: DVKVTQSSRYLVKRTGEKVFLECVQDMDHENMFWYRQDPGLGLRLIYFSYDVKMKEKGDIPEGYSVSREKKERFSLILESASTNQTSMYLCASSLRGKAEAFFGQGTRLTVV.